A single TCR beta chain is shown here with its context. What it recognizes is unknown. The sample belongs to a study of graft-versus-host responses after intestinal transplantation. Study conclusions and caveats: Present in recipient marrow, GvH clones included some that appeared first in ileum or blood. High graft-versus-host to host-versus-graft clonal ratios were seen in allografts of patients with graft-donor T cell macrochimerism.

With V trimmed by 5 bases and J by 4 bases, 8 bases remained unmatched. The CDR3 has 15 amino acids. Germline V lookup: CDR1 SGHNT, CDR2 YENEEA. Some clones are missing from TCRdb's copy, which holds only in-frame ones; the method was immunoSEQ multiplex PCR. The sample contains about 82,000 clones, roughly 91% of which appear only once. The rearrangement joins TRBV11-3 to TRBJ1-3, with 7 bases aligning to TRBD1. The starting material was unstimulated CD4+ T cells sorted from spleen or lymph node cells, obtained before intestinal transplant. This sequence was found in a human donor who received an intestinal transplant. CDR3 sequence reads: CASSRQRDRGNTIYF. DNA of the CDR3: TGTGCCAGCAGCCGACAAAGGGACAGAGGAAACACCATATATTTT.